A single sample is the source of the 32 T cell receptor beta chains below, sequenced in a study of cytomegalovirus exposure and HLA in healthy donors. This PCR relied on a set of 60 Vbeta primers and 13 Jbeta primers. Libraries were prepared by immunoSEQ multiplex PCR; TCRdb keeps only in-frame clonotypes and omits some of them. The table records about 200,000 clones, more than 75% of them present only once. The sequencing input was PBMCs. The receptors come from a man in his forties or fifties in good health and CMV-seropositive.

This chain connects TRBV6-1 to TRBJ1-2, with TRBD1 matching over 8 bases. Germline-derived CDR1 and CDR2 are MNHNS and SASEGT. The CDR3 sequence is 14 residues long. The V and J ends lost 4 bases and 4 bases, in that order; junction bases with no gene match: 5. The CDR3 DNA is TGTGCCAGCAGTGGGCAGGGGGCTGTCTATGGCTACACCTTC. Its translation is CASSGQGAVYGYTF.

J is TRBJ2-7 and V is TRBV28; a weak D match, TRBD2 (5 bases). V lost 5 bases, J lost 2 bases, and 10 bases lay in between. The CDR3 consists of 13 residues. Per germline, CDR1 MDHEN and CDR2 SYDVKM. The DNA for the CDR3 is TGTGCCAGCAGTCCTAGCCTCCCCTACGAGCAGTACTTC. It specifies CASSPSLPYEQYF.

The gene calls are TRBV21-1 and TRBJ2-7; no DNA check was done on the table's D call, TRBD2. TRBV21-1 is a pseudogene segment. This CDR3 comprises 15 residues. As DNA, the CDR3 is TGTGCCAGCAGCACTCTGACTAGCGGTTCGTACGAGCAGTACTTC. Translation gives CASSTLTSGSYEQYF.

The chain carries TRBV5-1 and TRBJ2-1, with TRBD2 identical over 9 bases. The CDR3 runs to 15 residues. Per germline, CDR1 SGHRS and CDR2 YFSETQ. With 5 bases clipped from V and 8 bases from J, the junction kept 11 bases outside the gene matches. CDR3 protein: CASRAPAGGPYEQFF. The CDR3 DNA follows: TGCGCCAGCAGAGCCCCTGCGGGAGGGCCTTATGAGCAGTTCTTC.

The chain employs TRBV6-1 and TRBJ2-3; 8 bases align to TRBD2. Trimming took 0 bases from V and 5 from J; bases not matched to a gene: 10. The germline CDR1 and CDR2 sequences are MNHNS and SASEGT. The CDR3 length is 17 residues. The chain's CDR3 is CASSEARGSGAEDTQYF. Written as DNA, the CDR3 is TGTGCCAGCAGTGAAGCCAGGGGTAGCGGGGCTGAAGATACGCAGTATTTT.

This clone was counted only a few times. V usage is TRBV6-4 and J usage is TRBJ2-5, with 13 bases fitting TRBD2. This CDR3 contains 15 residues. J was trimmed by 5 bases and V by 3 bases; bases with no gene match: 3. The germline gives CDR1 MRHNA, CDR2 SNTAGT. This CDR3 is CASSETSGGQETQYF. In nucleotides, the CDR3 is TGTGCCAGCAGTGAGACTAGCGGGGGGCAGGAGACCCAGTACTTC.

V gene TRBV30 combines with J gene TRBJ1-1, with 8 bases fitting TRBD1. There are 11 residues in the CDR3. Per the germline V gene, CDR1 is GTSNPN and CDR2 is SVGIG (reference sequence). J lost 8 bases, V lost 5 bases, and 4 bases had no gene match. The CDR3 protein is CAWAGGPEAFF. The CDR3 DNA sequence: TGTGCCTGGGCAGGGGGCCCGGAAGCTTTCTTT. Full variable domain (missing parts from reference TRBV30 and TRBJ1-1): SQTIHQWPATLVQPVGSPLSLECTVEGTSNPNLYWYRQAAGRGLQLLFYSVGIGQISSEVPQNLSASRPQDRQFILSSKKLLLSDSGFYLCAWAGGPEAFFGQGTRLTVV.

The chain carries TRBV11-2 and TRBJ2-7; 9 bases fit TRBD1. The CDR3 has 15 residues. CDR1 is SGHAT and CDR2 is FQNNGV in the germline V gene. J lost 4 bases, V lost 5 bases, and 9 bases had no gene match. CDR3 DNA: TGTGCCAGCAGCCTAGGGACAGGGAGTGGGTACGAGCAGTACTTC. Amino acid sequence: CASSLGTGSGYEQYF.

This chain links TRBV18 with TRBJ1-1; 7 nucleotides agree with TRBD1. V was pared by 2 bases and J by 0 bases, with 3 bases of the junction left unmatched. The CDR3 sequence is 15 residues long. Looked up from germline, CDR1 is KGHSH and CDR2 is LQKENI. The DNA of the CDR3 is TGTGCCAGCTCACCAGCAGACAGGGTGAACACTGAAGCTTTCTTT. This encodes CASSPADRVNTEAFF. Based on the CDR3 plus reference TRBV18 and TRBJ1-1, the full variable domain is NAGVMQNPRHLVRRRGQEARLRCSPMKGHSHVYWYRQLPEEGLKFMVYLQKENIIDESGMPKERFSAEFPKEGPSILRIQQVVRGDSAAYFCASSPADRVNTEAFFGQGTRLTVV.

This clone was counted between two and nine times. This sequence joins TRBV18 and TRBJ1-2, with D perhaps TRBD1 (5 bases). V gave up 1 base and J gave up 4 bases, with 22 bases separating them. This CDR3 region has 18 residues. CDR1 KGHSH and CDR2 LQKENI come from the germline V gene. The CDR3 region is CASSPLRGPKGPLYGYTF. CDR3 nucleotides: TGTGCCAGCTCACCACTGCGGGGACCCAAAGGCCCCCTCTATGGCTACACCTTC.

V is TRBV30 and J is TRBJ1-2, with 8 bases matching TRBD1. This CDR3 is 13 amino acids long. Germline V lookup: CDR1 GTSNPN, CDR2 SVGIG (reference sequence). V shed 4 bases, J shed 3 bases, and the junction held 4 bases outside the gene matches. The DNA of the CDR3 is TGTGCCTGGAATCAGGGGGCGCACTATGGCTACACCTTC. It encodes CAWNQGAHYGYTF.

This clone appeared a single time. This chain uses TRBV6-6 with TRBJ1-4; a possible D gene is TRBD1 (6 bases). Trimming removed 0 bases from V and 4 bases from J, with 9 bases in between. Germline V gene sequence: CDR1 MNHNY, CDR2 SVGAGI (reference sequence). The CDR3 has 15 residues. This CDR3 reads CASSYSQGNNEKLFF. The CDR3 DNA follows: TGTGCCAGCAGTTACTCTCAGGGGAATAATGAAAAACTGTTTTTT.

The chain recombines TRBV6-1 with TRBJ1-6; the D gene is possibly TRBD1 (5 bases). The CDR3 has 17 amino acids. Trimming took off 2 bases at V and 7 bases at J, with 18 bases between the two ends. Germline CDR1 reads MNHNS; CDR2 reads SASEGT. The CDR3 protein is CASSELESFRGNSPLHF. The CDR3 DNA reads TGTGCCAGCAGTGAACTCGAATCCTTTAGGGGAAATTCACCCCTCCACTTT.

This chain links TRBV14 with TRBJ2-2; tentatively, D is TRBD2 (6 bases). Germline-derived CDR1 and CDR2 are SGHDN and FVKESK. The CDR3 is 15 amino acids. Trimming pared 6 bases from V and 4 bases from J, leaving 15 bases between. The CDR3 region is CASRPGLSTTGELFF. Written as DNA, the CDR3 is TGTGCCAGCAGACCGGGACTCTCCACCACCGGGGAGCTGTTTTTT.

The sample holds a few counts of this clone. Other nucleotide sequences from this sample produce the same CDR3. The chain employs TRBV29-1 and TRBJ2-2; 11 nucleotides agree with TRBD1. In germline, CDR1 is SQVTM, CDR2 ANQGSEA. V dropped 6 bases and J dropped 4; count of bases not matched to a gene: 1. The CDR3 spans 13 residues. CDR3 sequence (DNA): TGCAGCGTGGGGACAGGGGGCACCGGGGAGCTGTTTTTT. Translating it yields CSVGTGGTGELFF.

V is TRBV4-1 and J is TRBJ2-1; 15 nucleotides align to TRBD2. CDR3 length: 18 amino acids. The V gene's germline CDR1 is MGHRA and CDR2 YSYEKL. The V gene end was trimmed by 0 bases and the J gene end by 7 bases; junction bases not matched to a gene: 7. The CDR3 DNA reads as TGCGCCAGCAGCCAAGATATGGCCGGGACTAGCGGGAGGAATGAGCAGTTCTTC. Its translation: CASSQDMAGTSGRNEQFF.

V and J are TRBV7-8 and TRBJ2-7; the match to TRBD2 covers 7 bases. Trimming removed 1 base from V and 1 base from J; junction bases left unmatched: 7. The CDR3 has 16 amino acids. CDR1 is SGHVS and CDR2 is FQNEAQ in the germline V gene. The CDR3 protein is CASSLVVSGPSYEQYF. CDR3 DNA sequence: TGTGCCAGCAGCTTAGTTGTTAGCGGGCCTTCCTACGAGCAGTACTTC.

The genes are TRBV18 and TRBJ1-5, with a weak D call TRBD1 (6 bases). This CDR3 is built from 16 residues. The germline gives CDR1 KGHSH, CDR2 LQKENI. V was trimmed by 2 bases and J by 0 bases, leaving 11 bases between them. CDR3 nucleotide sequence: TGTGCCAGCTCACCAGGGGGCCTATATAGCAATCAGCCCCAGCATTTT. It translates to CASSPGGLYSNQPQHF.

The chain is built from TRBV27 and TRBJ2-1, with 11 bases that match TRBD1. CDR1 is MNHEY and CDR2 is SMNVEV in the germline V gene (reference sequence). This CDR3 region has 17 residues. After removal of 10 bases from V and 3 bases from J, the junction contained 14 bases not matched to a gene. CDR3 in amino acids: CATCPGQGVEGYNEQFF. DNA of the CDR3: TGTGCCACCTGCCCGGGACAGGGGGTAGAGGGCTACAATGAGCAGTTCTTC.

The chain has TRBV28 and TRBJ2-1, with 14 positions matching TRBD2. The CDR3 contains 19 residues. Trimming took 6 bases from V and 10 from J; bases not matched to a gene: 20. Germline lookup yields CDR1 MDHEN and CDR2 SYDVKM. Here the CDR3 DNA reads TGTGCCAGCAGGCCCTCGGGGGCTCCCGGGACTAGCGGGAGCAGGGAGCAGTTCTTC. Residues: CASRPSGAPGTSGSREQFF.

V usage is TRBV5-4 and J usage is TRBJ1-1; 7 positions agree with TRBD1. Trimming at V came to 2 bases and at J to 1 base, leaving 2 bases not matched to a gene. This CDR3 contains 14 residues. Per the germline V gene, CDR1 is SGHNT and CDR2 is YYREEE (reference sequence). The CDR3 DNA reads as TGTGCCAGCAGCTTTGGGACAGAGAACACTGAAGCTTTCTTT. Translation: CASSFGTENTEAFF.

This clone showed up many times. The chain couples TRBV9 to TRBJ2-7; 8 nucleotides match TRBD1. The CDR3 loop spans 14 amino acids. The V gene end was trimmed by 4 bases and the J gene end by 3 bases; junction bases not matched to a gene: 6. In germline, CDR1 is SGDLS, CDR2 YYNGEE. The CDR3 loop reads CASSPGGSIYEQYF. CDR3 in DNA: TGTGCCAGCAGCCCAGGGGGCTCCATCTACGAGCAGTACTTC.

The rearrangement links TRBV7-3 to TRBJ2-3; D is perhaps TRBD2 (6 bases). V lost 2 bases and J lost 5, with 14 bases in between. The length of the CDR3 is 15 residues. CDR1 is SGHTA and CDR2 is FQGTGA in the germline V gene. In DNA, the CDR3 is TGTGCCAGCAGCTTACTAGCGCCCCCGGGAGATACGCAGTATTTT. Protein product: CASSLLAPPGDTQYF.

CDR3: CASSLTPRGTGVKDTQYF. The CDR3 DNA reads as TGTGCCAGCAGCTTAACCCCCCGGGGGACAGGGGTGAAAGATACGCAGTATTTT. The chain combines TRBV11-2 with TRBJ2-3; TRBD1 aligns across 10 bases. After removal of 2 bases from V and 5 bases from J, the junction contained 13 bases not matched to a gene. CDR1 is SGHAT, CDR2 FQNNGV, per germline. The length of the CDR3 is 18 residues.

Comments on this clone: One end of the junction does not line up with germline, which may come from a read error. This chain uses TRBV6-1 with TRBJ1-2, with D maybe TRBD1 (5 bases). In germline, CDR1 is MNHNS, CDR2 SASEGT. The CDR3 runs 17 residues. CDR3 protein: CANSEALLGLHYYGYTF. Written as DNA, the CDR3 is TGTGCCAACAGTGAAGCGCTGTTGGGACTGCATTACTATGGCTACACCTTC.

V and J are TRBV5-4 and TRBJ1-1, with TRBD1 matching 8 bases. The CDR3 contains 17 residues. Germline lookup yields CDR1 SGHNT and CDR2 YYREEE (reference sequence). Losses at the gene ends were 5 bases for V and 2 bases for J; bases not matched to a gene: 14. CDR3 amino acids: CASSSGAGGPGNTEAFF. The CDR3 region has the DNA TGTGCCAGCAGTTCCGGGGCAGGGGGCCCGGGAAACACTGAAGCTTTCTTT.

The table lists this clone with a few counts. The J gene is TRBJ1-1, the V gene TRBV6-1; possibly TRBD1 for D (5 bases). CDR3 length: 14 residues. The germline CDR1 and CDR2 sequences are MNHNS and SASEGT. V was pared by 3 bases and J by 0 bases, with 8 bases between. The CDR3 sequence: CASSDQGMNTEAFF. The CDR3 region has the DNA TGTGCCAGCAGTGACCAGGGCATGAACACTGAAGCTTTCTTT.

This clone showed up just once. The rearrangement joins TRBV2 to TRBJ1-3; D ambiguous. Germline assignment: CDR1 SNHLY and CDR2 FYNNEI. Trimming left V 7 bases short and J 0 bases short, with 7 bases between. CDR3 length equals 13 residues. This CDR3 reads CASTTFSGNTIYF. For the CDR3, the DNA is TGTGCCAGCACGACATTCTCTGGAAACACCATATATTTT.

CDR3 sequence (DNA): TGTGCCAGCAGCGTAGGGAGTACCTACAATGAGCAGTTCTTC. Its protein is CASSVGSTYNEQFF. V and J are TRBV9 and TRBJ2-1; D unclear. V shed 0 bases and J shed 2 bases, with 6 bases lying between them. Germline V lookup: CDR1 SGDLS, CDR2 YYNGEE. The CDR3 contains 14 residues.

V is TRBV29-1 and J is TRBJ2-4; 13 positions match TRBD2. J lost 11 bases, V lost 4 bases, and 14 bases had no gene match. Germline assignment: CDR1 SQVTM and CDR2 ANQGSEA. The CDR3 has 16 residues. In DNA form, the CDR3 reads TGCAGCGTTGTGTCCCAGGTCACTAGCGGGGGGGCGGTTCAGTACTTC. Translating gives CSVVSQVTSGGAVQYF.

V and J are TRBV19 and TRBJ2-2; 8 positions match TRBD2. Per germline, CDR1 LNHDA and CDR2 SQIVND (reference sequence). This CDR3 has 15 residues. Trimming took 9 bases from V and 6 from J; bases not matched to a gene: 12. In DNA, the CDR3 is TGTGCCAGCCAGCGGGAGATGGGGTTGGCCGGGGAGCTGTTTTTT. This codes for CASQREMGLAGELFF.

The chain is built from TRBV7-2 and TRBJ2-7, with D possibly being TRBD2 (5 bases). CDR3 length: 16 amino acids. V was trimmed by 0 bases and J by 0 bases, leaving 12 bases between them. The V gene's germline CDR1 is SGHTA and CDR2 FQGNSA. For the CDR3, the DNA is TGTGCCAGCAGCTTAGCCGGGCGGACTCTCTCCTACGAGCAGTACTTC. Its translation is CASSLAGRTLSYEQYF.